Shown below are 16 T cell receptor beta chains from a single sample sequenced in a study of neurological immune-mediated disorders. TCRdb re-called the 5' RACE reads through MiXCR, storing one row per CDR3 protein. The sample records some 53,000 distinct CDR3 sequences, roughly 15% being singletons. The sequenced material came from PBMCs. These receptors were obtained from a man aged 55 to 69 in good health.

The table lists this clonotype with many counts. The rearrangement joins TRBV5-1 to TRBJ2-7, with D uncertain. The CDR3 contains 16 residues. Germline V lookup: CDR1 SGHRS, CDR2 YFSETQ. V lost 4 bases to trimming and J lost 3 bases, with 20 bases between them. CDR3 protein: CASSPGTSAELYEQYF. The CDR3 DNA sequence: TGCGCCAGCAGCCCTGGTACGTCAGCTGAACTCTACGAGCAGTACTTC.

Notes on this clonotype: A read error is possible here, since a much larger clone lies one base away. The V gene is TRBV29-1, the J gene TRBJ1-2; the D is unclear. This CDR3 contains 13 residues. The germline V gene has CDR1 SQVTM and CDR2 ANQGSEA. With 6 bases removed from V and 2 bases from J, the gap between germline ends came to 13 bases. CDR3 DNA sequence: TGCAGCGTGAGGGAAGGGTTCAACTATGGCTACACCTTC. It is translated as CSVREGFNYGYTF.

Many counts were recorded for this clonotype. The gene calls are TRBV7-6 and TRBJ2-3; 8 bases are shared with TRBD2. The germline CDR1 and CDR2 sequences are SGHVS and FNYEAQ. The CDR3 length is 14 residues. V was pared by 5 bases and J by 4 bases, with 5 bases of the junction left unmatched. The CDR3 DNA reads as TGTGCCAGCAGCGGGACTAGTAGCTCAGATACGCAGTATTTT. Encoded protein: CASSGTSSSDTQYF.

In its sample, this clonotype was seen many times. The J gene is TRBJ2-1, the V gene TRBV6-2 or TRBV6-3; D may be TRBD2 (6 bases). The ends were cut back, 0 bases at V and 6 bases at J, with 9 bases in the middle. The CDR3 is 14 residues long. Germline values: CDR1 MNHEY, CDR2 SVGEGT. CDR3: CASSYSGLSNEQFF. The CDR3 nucleotides are TGTGCCAGCAGTTACTCGGGACTCTCCAATGAGCAGTTCTTC.

This clonotype came up many times. This chain uses TRBV7-3 with TRBJ2-3, with D perhaps TRBD2 (5 bases). Germline CDR1 SGHTA, CDR2 FQGTGA. The CDR3 is 14 residues long. Trimming pared 5 bases from V and 6 bases from J, leaving 15 bases between. The CDR3 spells CASSPIPRGDTQYF. In DNA, the CDR3 is TGTGCCAGCAGCCCCATCCCGCGCGGGGATACGCAGTATTTT.

This clonotype was seen many times. The chain recombines TRBV29-1 with TRBJ1-1, with a tentative D call TRBD1 (5 bases). With 5 bases removed from V and 1 base from J, the gap between germline ends came to 8 bases. CDR3 length: 12 residues. The germline V gene has CDR1 SQVTM and CDR2 ANQGSEA. Here the CDR3 DNA reads TGCAGCGTTTCTCAGGGGAACACTGAAGCTTTCTTT. This translates into CSVSQGNTEAFF.

This clonotype was found many times. The rearrangement links TRBV28 to TRBJ2-1; 8 bases align to TRBD2. J gave up 9 bases and V 8 bases, and 12 bases lay outside the gene matches. This CDR3 is 14 amino acids long. Germline CDR1 and CDR2: MDHEN and SYDVKM. The CDR3: CASPPAGVIGEQFF. The CDR3 DNA follows: TGTGCCAGCCCCCCAGCGGGAGTCATTGGTGAGCAGTTCTTC. Looking up the rest from reference TRBV28 and TRBJ2-1 gives the full variable domain: DVKVTQSSRYLVKRTGEKVFLECVQDMDHENMFWYRQDPGLGLRLIYFSYDVKMKEKGDIPEGYSVSREKKERFSLILESASTNQTSMYLCASPPAGVIGEQFFGPGTRLTVL.

This clonotype was seen at least ten times. V usage is TRBV5-1 and J usage is TRBJ2-1; TRBD2 is a possible D gene (5 bases). Trimming cost V 0 bases and J 4 bases, with 17 bases left between them. Germline CDR1 and CDR2: SGHRS and YFSETQ. The CDR3 totals 17 residues. For the CDR3, the DNA is TGCGCCAGCAGCTTGGCCAGAAGACCTAGCCTATACAATGAGCAGTTCTTC. Translated, it gives CASSLARRPSLYNEQFF.

This clonotype showed up many times. The rearrangement uses TRBV5-6 and TRBJ2-1, with 13 positions matching TRBD2. This CDR3 contains 18 residues. Germline trimming cut 5 bases from V and 8 bases from J; bases unmatched to any gene: 16. Germline loops: CDR1 SGHDT, CDR2 YYEEEE. CDR3 DNA: TGTGCCAGCAGTCTACTCACCCGGACTAGCGGGAGAAATTATGAGCAGTTCTTC. It encodes CASSLLTRTSGRNYEQFF.

There are many counts of this clonotype. This sequence joins TRBV5-1 and TRBJ2-1, with 9 bases identical to TRBD2. Looked up from germline, CDR1 is SGHRS and CDR2 is YFSETQ. This CDR3 region has 16 residues. The V and J ends lost 3 bases and 8 bases, in that order; junction bases with no gene match: 12. As DNA, the CDR3 is TGCGCCAGCAGCTCCTGGGTAGCGGGAGACTCGGATGAGCAGTTCTTC. As protein: CASSSWVAGDSDEQFF.

This clonotype was observed at least ten times. The genes are TRBV5-1 and TRBJ2-1; 8 bases align to TRBD2. The CDR3 is made up of 16 amino acids. The V and J ends lost 0 bases and 4 bases, in that order; junction bases with no gene match: 6. Germline lookup yields CDR1 SGHRS and CDR2 YFSETQ. The CDR3 DNA reads as TGCGCCAGCAGCTTGGACCCGGGACTAGATTACAATGAGCAGTTCTTC. It yields the protein CASSLDPGLDYNEQFF.

This clonotype is a singleton in its sample. This chain links TRBV7-3 with TRBJ2-4, with 10 bases that match TRBD1. The V gene's germline CDR1 is SGHTA and CDR2 FQGTGA. With 5 bases clipped from V and 14 bases from J, the junction kept 9 bases outside the gene matches. The CDR3 consists of 13 residues. The CDR3 DNA reads TGTGCCAGCAGCCAACTTAGACAGGGGGCCGAGTACTTC. As protein: CASSQLRQGAEYF.

The table lists this clonotype with a count of one. A much larger clonotype is one base distant, so this may be a read error. The V and J genes are TRBV20-1 and TRBJ1-5, with 7 positions matching TRBD1. CDR3 length: 13 amino acids. Germline V gene lookup returns CDR1 DFQATT and CDR2 SNEGSKA (reference sequence). CDR3 protein: CSATGGRLQPHHF. CDR3 in DNA: TGCAGTGCTACAGGGGGTAGGCTCCAGCCCCATCATTTT.

V usage is TRBV6-2 or TRBV6-3 and J usage is TRBJ2-1; 16 nucleotides agree with TRBD2. V lost 6 bases and J lost 7; bases outside the gene matches: 6. The CDR3 runs to 16 residues. Germline CDR1 reads MNHEY; CDR2 reads SVGEGT. Here the CDR3 DNA reads TGTGCCAGCAGCGGGACTAGCGGGAGGGAAGGGAATGAGCAGTTCTTC. Translation gives CASSGTSGREGNEQFF.

This clonotype occurred many times. This chain uses TRBV29-1 with TRBJ2-5; no clear D. CDR1 and CDR2 (germline): SQVTM, ANQGSEA. V lost 6 bases to trimming and J lost 2 bases, with 10 bases between them. This CDR3 spans 12 amino acids. The CDR3 here is CSVLGTQETQYF. CDR3 nucleotide sequence: TGCAGCGTCCTGGGTACGCAAGAGACCCAGTACTTC.

The chain uses TRBV20-1 and TRBJ2-3; 7 positions match TRBD2. With V trimmed by 6 bases and J by 4 bases, 16 bases remained unmatched. The CDR3 covers 16 residues. Germline CDR1 DFQATT, CDR2 SNEGSKA (reference sequence). The CDR3 sequence is CSANSAAGEVADTQYF. DNA for the CDR3: TGCAGTGCAAACTCGGCGGCGGGAGAGGTAGCAGATACGCAGTATTTT.